The entry below describes one TCR beta chain. Its specificity is not known. Germline V gene data show CDR1 as SQVTM and CDR2 as ANQGSEA. V was trimmed by 5 bases and J by 0 bases, leaving 22 bases between them. The CDR3 is 17 amino acids. These data belong to a study of T cell responses to AZD1222 COVID-19 vaccine. At the level of the study: Doses given second, at about 4 or about 12 weeks, were pooled.

General observations from the study: Spike was spanned by vaccine-associated CD4 TCRs, which were dominant at 160-218 and 743-854. Clonal diversity may have been underestimated in mostly white British donors. Baseline serology detected seropositivity in only six AZD1222 recipients.

Only in-frame clones appear in the TCRdb table, and some are missing; sequencing was by immunoSEQ multiplex PCR. Of 95,000 to 110,000 clones listed, around 90% were seen once; the top ten hold 20%. V gene TRBV29-1 combines with J gene TRBJ1-1; possibly TRBD1 for D (5 bases). Material: peripheral blood, obtained on day 0 of AZD1222 vaccination. The source is an adult in good health. CDR3 DNA: TGCAGCGTTTCTCGTTACGGGGCAACTAACATGAACACTGAAGCTTTCTTT. This sequence encodes CSVSRYGATNMNTEAFF.